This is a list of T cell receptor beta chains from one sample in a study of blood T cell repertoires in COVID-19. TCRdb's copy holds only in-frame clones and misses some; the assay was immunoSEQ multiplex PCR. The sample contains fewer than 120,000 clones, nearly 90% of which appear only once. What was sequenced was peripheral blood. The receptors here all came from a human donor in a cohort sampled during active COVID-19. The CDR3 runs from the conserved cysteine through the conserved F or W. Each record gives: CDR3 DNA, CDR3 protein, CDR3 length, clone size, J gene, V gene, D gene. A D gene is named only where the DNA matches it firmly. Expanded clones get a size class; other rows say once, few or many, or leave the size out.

TGCGCCAGCAGAACGGGACAAAACTACGAGCAGTACTTC	CASRTGQNYEQYF	13	.	TRBJ2-7	TRBV5-1	.
TGTGCCAGCATCCCGCCCCCAGATCGGGACAGGGGGCTCTGTGGCTACACCTTC	CASIPPPDRDRGLCGYTF	18	.	TRBJ1-2	TRBV11-3	TRBD1
TGTGCTAGTGGTGTGACAGACCTAGCTTTCTTT	CASGVTDLAFF	11	.	TRBJ1-1	TRBV12-5	.
TGTGCCAGCAACCAGGTTGGTTCGGACACCATATATTTT	CASNQVGSDTIYF	13	once	TRBJ1-3	TRBV6-5	.
TGTGCCAGTTTACCGGGACAGGGGGCTTACGAGCAGTACTTC	CASLPGQGAYEQYF	14	.	TRBJ2-7	TRBV6-6	TRBD1
TGTGCCAGCAGCCCCTATAACTATGGCTACACCTTC	CASSPYNYGYTF	12	once	TRBJ1-2	TRBV28	.
TGTGCCAGTAGTAGGAGGACAGGGTCGTACAATGAGCAGTTCTTC	CASSRRTGSYNEQFF	15	.	TRBJ2-1	TRBV19	TRBD1
TGCGCCAGCAGCCCCGGCCCAGGGGACCTGGGGACCCAGTACTTC	CASSPGPGDLGTQYF	15	few	TRBJ2-5	TRBV4-1	.
TGTGCCAGCAGTAGCCGGGACAGGGCTTCACCCCTCCACTTT	CASSSRDRASPLHF	14	.	TRBJ1-6	TRBV6-5	TRBD1
TGTGCCAGCAGCTTAGGCCTAGCTGTGAGGGAGCAGTTCTTC	CASSLGLAVREQFF	14	.	TRBJ2-1	TRBV7-2	.
TGTGCCAGCAGCGTAATCAGCGGGAGCTACAATGAGCAGTTCTTC	CASSVISGSYNEQFF	15	.	TRBJ2-1	TRBV9	TRBD2
TGCGCCAGCAGCGCAGGGACAGAGAACACCGGGGAGCTGTTTTTT	CASSAGTENTGELFF	15	.	TRBJ2-2	TRBV5-1	TRBD1
TGTGCCTGGATTTTCGACAGTTGGAACACCGGGGAGCTGTTTTTT	CAWIFDSWNTGELFF	15	once	TRBJ2-2	TRBV30	.
TGTGCCAGCAGTTTATTCTTTCCGCCCCGGGGAGAGACTTTCTTT	CASSLFFPPRGETFF	15	.	TRBJ1-1	TRBV27	.
TGCAGTGCTCTCCGGGTCCATGAGCAGTTCTTC	CSALRVHEQFF	11	.	TRBJ2-1	TRBV20-1	.
TGTGCCAGTAGTATCGGTGGCAATCAGCCCCAGCATTTT	CASSIGGNQPQHF	13	once	TRBJ1-5	TRBV19	.
TGTGCCAGCTCACCACCGGGGGCCTACTACACCTTC	CASSPPGAYYTF	12	.	TRBJ1-2	TRBV18	.